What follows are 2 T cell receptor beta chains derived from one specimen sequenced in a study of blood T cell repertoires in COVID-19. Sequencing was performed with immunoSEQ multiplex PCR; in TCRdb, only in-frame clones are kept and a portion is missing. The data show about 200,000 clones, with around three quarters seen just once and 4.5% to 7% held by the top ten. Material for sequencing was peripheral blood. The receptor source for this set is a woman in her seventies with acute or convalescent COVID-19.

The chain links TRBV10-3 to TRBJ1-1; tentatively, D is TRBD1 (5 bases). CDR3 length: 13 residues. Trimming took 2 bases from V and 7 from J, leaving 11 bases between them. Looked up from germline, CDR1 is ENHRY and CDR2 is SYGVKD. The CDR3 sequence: CAISEGAVIEAFF. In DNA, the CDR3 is TGTGCCATCAGTGAGGGGGCTGTCATTGAAGCTTTCTTT.

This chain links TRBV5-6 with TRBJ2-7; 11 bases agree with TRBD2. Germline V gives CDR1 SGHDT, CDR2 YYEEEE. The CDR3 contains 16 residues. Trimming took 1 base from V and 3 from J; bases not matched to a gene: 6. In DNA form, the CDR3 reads TGTGCCAGCAGCTTGTTTACGACTAGCGGGAACTACGAGCAGTACTTC. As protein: CASSLFTTSGNYEQYF.